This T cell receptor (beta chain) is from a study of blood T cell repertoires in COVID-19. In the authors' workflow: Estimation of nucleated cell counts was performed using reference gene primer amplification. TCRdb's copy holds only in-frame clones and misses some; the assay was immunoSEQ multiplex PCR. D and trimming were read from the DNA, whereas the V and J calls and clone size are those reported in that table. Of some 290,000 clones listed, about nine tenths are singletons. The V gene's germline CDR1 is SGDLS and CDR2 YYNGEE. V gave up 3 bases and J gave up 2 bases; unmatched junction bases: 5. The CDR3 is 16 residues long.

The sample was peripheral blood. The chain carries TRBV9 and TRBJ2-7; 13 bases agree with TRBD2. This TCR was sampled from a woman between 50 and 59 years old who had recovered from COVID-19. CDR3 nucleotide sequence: TGTGCCAGCAGCGCTGACGGGACTAGCGGGACCTACGAGCAGTACTTC. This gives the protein CASSADGTSGTYEQYF.